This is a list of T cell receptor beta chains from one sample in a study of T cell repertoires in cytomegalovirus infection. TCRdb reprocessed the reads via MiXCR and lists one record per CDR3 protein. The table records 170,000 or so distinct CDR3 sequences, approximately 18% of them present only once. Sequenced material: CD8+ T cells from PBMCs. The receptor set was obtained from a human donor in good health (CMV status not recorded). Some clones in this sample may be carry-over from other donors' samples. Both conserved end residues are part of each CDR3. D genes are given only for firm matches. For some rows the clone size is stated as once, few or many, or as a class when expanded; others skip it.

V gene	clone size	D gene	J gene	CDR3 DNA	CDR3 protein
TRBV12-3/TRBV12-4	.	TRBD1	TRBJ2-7	TGTGCCAGCAGTCCAGGGACAGGGGGCCTCTGGTACGAGCAGTACTTC	CASSPGTGGLWYEQYF
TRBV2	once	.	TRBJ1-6	TGTGCCAGCAGTGAGGGGTGGGGGAATTCACCCCTCCACTTT	CASSEGWGNSPLHF
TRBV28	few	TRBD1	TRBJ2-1	TGTGCCGCCGAATACAGGGGGGACCACAATGAGCAGTTCTTC	CAAEYRGDHNEQFF
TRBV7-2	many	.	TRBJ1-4	TGTGCCAGCAGCTTCCAATTGGGGAAACTGTTTTTT	CASSFQLGKLFF
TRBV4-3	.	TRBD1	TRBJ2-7	TGCGGCAGCAGGGCCCGGGACAGCTACGAGCAGTACTTC	CGSRARDSYEQYF
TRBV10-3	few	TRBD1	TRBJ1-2	TGTGCCATCACTACAGACAGGGGCCAAGCTAACTATGGCTACACCTTC	CAITTDRGQANYGYTF
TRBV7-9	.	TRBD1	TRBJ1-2	TGTGCCAGCAGCCCAGGGGGCGCGTATGGCTACACCTTC	CASSPGGAYGYTF
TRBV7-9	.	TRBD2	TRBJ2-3	TGTGCCAGCAGCCCCCCGTTGGCGGGAGGTACGCAGTATTTT	CASSPPLAGGTQYF
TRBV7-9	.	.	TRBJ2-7	TGTGCCAGCAGCCCAGAGGGGGTGGAGGACTCCTACGAGCAGTACTTC	CASSPEGVEDSYEQYF
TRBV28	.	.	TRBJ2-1	TGTGCTAGCAGTTTTCCTGGCAGACTCGGGAATGAGCAGTTCTTC	CASSFPGRLGNEQFF
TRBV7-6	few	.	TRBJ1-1	TGTGCCAGCAGCCCGTTTCAGGGGAGGAACACTGAAGCTTTCTTT	CASSPFQGRNTEAFF
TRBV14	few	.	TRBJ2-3	TGTGCCAGCAGCCAAGTAGGAGGCACAGATACGCAGTATTTT	CASSQVGGTDTQYF
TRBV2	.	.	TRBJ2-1	TGTGCCAGCACTCGGTCTAGGCCTAGGGGTAATGAGCAGTTCTTC	CASTRSRPRGNEQFF
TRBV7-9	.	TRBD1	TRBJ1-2	TGTGCCGGGACAGGGGACTATGGCTACACCTTC	CAGTGDYGYTF
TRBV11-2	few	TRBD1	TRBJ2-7	TGTGCCAGCAGCAACCGAAGGTTGGGACAGTCATCCTACGAGCAGTACTTC	CASSNRRLGQSSYEQYF
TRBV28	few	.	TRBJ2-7	TGTGCCAGCAGTTTATGGACAGAAGGGGGCTACGAGCAGTACTTC	CASSLWTEGGYEQYF
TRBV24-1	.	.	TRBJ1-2	TGTGCCACCAGTGGGGATTATGGCTACACCTTC	CATSGDYGYTF
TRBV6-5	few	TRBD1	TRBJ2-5	TGTGCCAGCAGTTACACCCCGACAGGGGCCCTCCAAGAGACCCAGTACTTC	CASSYTPTGALQETQYF
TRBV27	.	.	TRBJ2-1	TGTGCCAGCAGTTCCTACCCCCACACGACAGATGAGCAGTTCTTC	CASSSYPHTTDEQFF
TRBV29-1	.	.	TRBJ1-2	TGCAGCGTCGCCATCCGGGACAAAGCTAACTATGGCTACACCTTC	CSVAIRDKANYGYTF
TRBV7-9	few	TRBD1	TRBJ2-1	TGTGCCAGCAGTTCCGATCAGGGGGCGAATGAGCAGTTCTTC	CASSSDQGANEQFF
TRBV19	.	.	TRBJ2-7	TGTGCCAGTAGTATCCGGCCTACCCCAGAGGTCTACGAGCAGTACTTC	CASSIRPTPEVYEQYF
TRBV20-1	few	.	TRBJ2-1	TGCAGTGCTAGATCTGGGACTTCATACAATGAGCAGTTCTTC	CSARSGTSYNEQFF
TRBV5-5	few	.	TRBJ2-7	TGTGCCAGCAGCTCCCCCTTATTCCACGAGCAGTACTTC	CASSSPLFHEQYF
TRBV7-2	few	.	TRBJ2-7	TGTGCCAGCAGCGCGGCCATCGGGTATTCCTACGAGCAGTACTTC	CASSAAIGYSYEQYF
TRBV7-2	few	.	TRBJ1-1	TGTGCCAGCAGCTTAGTTCACCGGGAGCCCCGTACTGAAGCTTTCTTT	CASSLVHREPRTEAFF
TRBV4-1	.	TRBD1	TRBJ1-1	TGCGCCAGCAGCCAAGATCGGGGGGGACAGCTGAACACTGAAGCTTTCTTT	CASSQDRGGQLNTEAFF
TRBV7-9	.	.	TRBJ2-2	TGTGCCAGCAGCTTGCAAGACGCCGGGGAGCTGTTTTTT	CASSLQDAGELFF
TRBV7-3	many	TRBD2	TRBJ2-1	TGTGCCAGCAGCTTTATGGGGGGGAGCTCCTACAATGAGCAGTTCTTC	CASSFMGGSSYNEQFF
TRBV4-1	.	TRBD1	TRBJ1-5	TGCGCCAGCAGCTCGGACGGGACAGTTTATAGCAATCAGCCCCAGCATTTT	CASSSDGTVYSNQPQHF
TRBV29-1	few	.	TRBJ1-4	TGCAGCGTTGCTAGGGAGGGTGAAAAACTGTTTTTT	CSVAREGEKLFF
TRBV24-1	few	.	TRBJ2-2	TGTGCCACCAGTGACGGAAACAGGGAGTTTAACACCGGGGAGCTGTTTTTT	CATSDGNREFNTGELFF
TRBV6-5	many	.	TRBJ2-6	TGTGCCAGCAGTTACTCAAGTACTGGGGCCAACGTCCTGACTTTC	CASSYSSTGANVLTF
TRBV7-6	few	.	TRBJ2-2	TGTGCCAGCAGCCCCTCCGCCGGGGAGCTGTTTTTT	CASSPSAGELFF
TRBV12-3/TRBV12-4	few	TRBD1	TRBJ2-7	TGTGCCAGCAGCTCTTCCGGACAGGCTTCTGCCTACGAGCAGTACTTC	CASSSSGQASAYEQYF
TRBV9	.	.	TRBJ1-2	TGTGCCAGCAGCGTAGAACGGTCCCAGGGCTACACCTTC	CASSVERSQGYTF
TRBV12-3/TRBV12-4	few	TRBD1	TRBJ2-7	TGTGCCAGCAGTTCCGGGACAGTCTACGAGCAGTACTTC	CASSSGTVYEQYF
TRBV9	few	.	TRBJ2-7	TGTGCCAGCAGCGTAGACGACGGCTCCTACGAGCAGTACTTC	CASSVDDGSYEQYF
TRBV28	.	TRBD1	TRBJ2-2	TGTGCCAGTACGGGGACAGGGGGGACCGGGGAGCTGTTTTTT	CASTGTGGTGELFF
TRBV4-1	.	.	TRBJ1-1	TGCGCCAGCAGCCAGCAGGCTGCCCACACTGAAGCTTTCTTT	CASSQQAAHTEAFF
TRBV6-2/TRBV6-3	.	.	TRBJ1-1	TGTGCCACGGGGGGAGCTTTCTTT	CATGGAFF
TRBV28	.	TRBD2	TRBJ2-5	TGTGCCAGCAGTATGCTAGCGGGGGGGCCGAGTGAGACCCAGTACTTC	CASSMLAGGPSETQYF
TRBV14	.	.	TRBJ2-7	TGTGCCAGCAGCCCGCTAAGCAAAGACGAGCAGTACTTC	CASSPLSKDEQYF
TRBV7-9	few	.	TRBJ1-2	TGTGCCAGCAGCCCTCCCGGGGGGGCTTTAGGAGGCTACACCTTC	CASSPPGGALGGYTF
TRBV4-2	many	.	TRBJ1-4	TGTGCCAGCAGCCAAGAATGGGATACAACTAATGAAAAACTGTTTTTT	CASSQEWDTTNEKLFF
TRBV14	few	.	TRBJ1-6	TGTGCCAGCAGCCACCTTAGGCAGGGACCATATAATTCACCCCTCCACTTT	CASSHLRQGPYNSPLHF
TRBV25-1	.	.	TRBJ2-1	TGTGCCAGCAGTGAAAGAGGGGCTGGACCCTACAATGAGCAGTTCTTC	CASSERGAGPYNEQFF
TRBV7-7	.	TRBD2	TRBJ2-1	TGTGCTAGCAGCCTAACTAGCGAAACCTACAATGAGCAGTTCTTC	CASSLTSETYNEQFF
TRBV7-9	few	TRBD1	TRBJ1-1	TGTGCCAGCAGCTTACAGGGGGCGGACACTGAAGCTTTCTTT	CASSLQGADTEAFF
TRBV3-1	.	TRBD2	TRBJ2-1	TGTGCCAGCAGCAATTTAGCGGGATTTAACAATGAGCAGTTCTTC	CASSNLAGFNNEQFF
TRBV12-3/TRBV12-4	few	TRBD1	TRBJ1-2	TGTGCCAGCAGTGATCGAGGGGGCCATCGGGGCTACACCTTC	CASSDRGGHRGYTF
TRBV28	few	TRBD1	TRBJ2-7	TGTGCCAGCAGTTTTGAGGACAGGGGGGACGAGCAGTACTTC	CASSFEDRGDEQYF
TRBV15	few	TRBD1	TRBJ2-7	TGTGCCACCAGCAGAGGTATCCGGGACAGGGACTACGAGCAGTACTTC	CATSRGIRDRDYEQYF
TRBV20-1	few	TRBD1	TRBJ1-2	TGCAGTGCTAGGGATACAGGGGGCGTTGGCTACACCTTC	CSARDTGGVGYTF
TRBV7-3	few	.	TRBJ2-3	TGTGCCAGCAGCTCCTACGGGGGCGAGACAGATACGCAGTATTTT	CASSSYGGETDTQYF